This TCR beta chain was retrieved from a study of blood T cell repertoires in COVID-19. As originally analysed: Quantification of nucleated cells was approximated via reference gene primer amplification. Method: immunoSEQ multiplex PCR; TCRdb's copy keeps in-frame clones and lacks some. The DNA was the basis for D and trimming; V, J and clone size are from that table. The sample holds 200,000 or so clones; about 87% are singletons and the top ten take roughly 2.8%. Looked up from germline, CDR1 is SNHLY and CDR2 is FYNNEI. The CDR3 runs 14 residues. Germline trimming cut 8 bases from V and 4 bases from J; bases unmatched to any gene: 4.

Source material: PBMCs or T cells enriched from blood (not recorded which). The clonotype originates from a woman in her 30s who had recovered from COVID-19. This rearrangement joins TRBV2 to TRBJ1-4; 10 nucleotides line up with TRBD1. Here the CDR3 DNA reads TGTGCCAGCGCCCGGGACAGGGGTAATGAAAAACTGTTTTTT. Amino acids: CASARDRGNEKLFF. Filled out from reference TRBV2 and TRBJ1-4, the complete variable domain reads EPEVTQTPSHQVTQMGQEVILRCVPISNHLYFYWYRQILGQKVEFLVSFYNNEISEKSEIFDDQFSVERPDGSNFTLKIRSTKLEDSAMYFCASARDRGNEKLFFGSGTQLSVL.